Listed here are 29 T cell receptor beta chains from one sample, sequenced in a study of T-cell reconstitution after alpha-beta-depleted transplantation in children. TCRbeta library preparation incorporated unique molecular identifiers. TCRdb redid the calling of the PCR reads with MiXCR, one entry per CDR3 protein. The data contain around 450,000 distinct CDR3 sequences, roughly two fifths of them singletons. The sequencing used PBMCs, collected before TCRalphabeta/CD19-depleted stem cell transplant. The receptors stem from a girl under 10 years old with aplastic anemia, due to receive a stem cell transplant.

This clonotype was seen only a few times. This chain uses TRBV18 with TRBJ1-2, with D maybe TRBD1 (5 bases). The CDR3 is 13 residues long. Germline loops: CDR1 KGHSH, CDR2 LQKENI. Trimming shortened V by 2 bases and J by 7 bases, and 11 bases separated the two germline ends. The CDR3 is CASSPDWDFGYTF. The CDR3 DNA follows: TGTGCCAGCTCACCAGATTGGGACTTTGGCTACACCTTC.

In DNA, the CDR3 is TGTGCCACCAGCAGAGTGCTAGCGGGGACAAACAATGAGCAGTTCTTC. Translated: CATSRVLAGTNNEQFF. The chain links TRBV15 to TRBJ2-1; 9 bases are a match to TRBD2. This CDR3 is 16 amino acids long. V was pared by 1 base and J by 5 bases, with 6 bases of the junction left unmatched. Germline V gene sequence: CDR1 LNHNV, CDR2 YYDKDF (reference sequence).

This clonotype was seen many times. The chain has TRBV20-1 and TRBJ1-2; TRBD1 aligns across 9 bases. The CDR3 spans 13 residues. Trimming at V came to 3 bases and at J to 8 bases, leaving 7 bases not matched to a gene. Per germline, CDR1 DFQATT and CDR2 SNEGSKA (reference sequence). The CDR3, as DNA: TGCAGTGCTAGGCGGGACAGGGCTGGAGGCTACACCTTC. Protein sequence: CSARRDRAGGYTF.

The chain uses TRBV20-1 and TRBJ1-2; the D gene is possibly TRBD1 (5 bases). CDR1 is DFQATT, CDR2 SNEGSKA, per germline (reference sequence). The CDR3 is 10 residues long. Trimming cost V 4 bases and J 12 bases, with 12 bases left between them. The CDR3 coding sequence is TGCAGTGCTACAGGGAATTTAGACACCTTC. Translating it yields CSATGNLDTF.

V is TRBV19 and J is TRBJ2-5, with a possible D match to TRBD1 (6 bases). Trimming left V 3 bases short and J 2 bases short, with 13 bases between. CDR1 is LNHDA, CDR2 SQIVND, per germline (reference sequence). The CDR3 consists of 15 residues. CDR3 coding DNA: TGTGCCAGTAGTATCCCTTCGACAGGTCAAGAGACCCAGTACTTC. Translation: CASSIPSTGQETQYF. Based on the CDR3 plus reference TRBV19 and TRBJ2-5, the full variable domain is DGGITQSPKYLFRKEGQNVTLSCEQNLNHDAMYWYRQDPGQGLRLIYYSQIVNDFQKGDIAEGYSVSREKKESFPLTVTSAQKNPTAFYLCASSIPSTGQETQYFGPGTRLLVL.

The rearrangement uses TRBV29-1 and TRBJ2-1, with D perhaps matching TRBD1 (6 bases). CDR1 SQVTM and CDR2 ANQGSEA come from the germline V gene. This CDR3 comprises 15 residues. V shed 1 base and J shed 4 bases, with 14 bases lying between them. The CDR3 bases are TGCAGCGTTGAAGTCGGGATAGGGGGTTACAATGAGCAGTTCTTC. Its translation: CSVEVGIGGYNEQFF.

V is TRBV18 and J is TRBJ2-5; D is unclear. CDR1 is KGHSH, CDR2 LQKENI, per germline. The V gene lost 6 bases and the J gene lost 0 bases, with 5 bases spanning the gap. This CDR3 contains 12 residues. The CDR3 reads CASSHYQETQYF. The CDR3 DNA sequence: TGTGCCAGCTCCCATTACCAAGAGACCCAGTACTTC.

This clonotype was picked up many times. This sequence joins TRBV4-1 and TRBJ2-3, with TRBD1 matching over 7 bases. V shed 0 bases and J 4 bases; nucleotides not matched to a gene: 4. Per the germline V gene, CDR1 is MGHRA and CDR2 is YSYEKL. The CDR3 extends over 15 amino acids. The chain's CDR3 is CASSQEWQGADTQYF. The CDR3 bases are TGCGCCAGCAGCCAAGAGTGGCAGGGGGCAGATACGCAGTATTTT.

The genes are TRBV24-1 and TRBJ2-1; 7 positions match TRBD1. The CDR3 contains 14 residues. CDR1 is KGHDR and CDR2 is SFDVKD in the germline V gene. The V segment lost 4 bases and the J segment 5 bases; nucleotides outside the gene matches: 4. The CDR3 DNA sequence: TGTGCCACCAGTGACCCCGGACAGGACAATGAGCAGTTCTTC. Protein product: CATSDPGQDNEQFF.

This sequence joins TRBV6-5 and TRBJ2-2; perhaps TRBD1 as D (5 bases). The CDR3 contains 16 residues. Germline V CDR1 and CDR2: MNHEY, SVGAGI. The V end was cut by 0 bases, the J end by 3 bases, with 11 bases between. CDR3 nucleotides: TGTGCCAGCAGTTACTCCCGTTTAGGGGACACCGGGGAGCTGTTTTTT. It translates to CASSYSRLGDTGELFF.

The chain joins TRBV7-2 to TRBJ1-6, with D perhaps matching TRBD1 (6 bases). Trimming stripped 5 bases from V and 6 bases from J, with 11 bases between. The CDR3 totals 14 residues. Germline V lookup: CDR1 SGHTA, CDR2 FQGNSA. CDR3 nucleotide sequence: TGTGCCAGCAGCGAACCGGGGGCTAATTCACCCCTCCACTTT. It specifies CASSEPGANSPLHF.

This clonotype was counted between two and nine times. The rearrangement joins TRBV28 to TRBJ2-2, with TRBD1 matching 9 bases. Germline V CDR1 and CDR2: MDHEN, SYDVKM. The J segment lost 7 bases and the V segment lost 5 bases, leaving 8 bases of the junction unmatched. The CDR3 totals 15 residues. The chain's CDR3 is CASSPGTGWVGELFF. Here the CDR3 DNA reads TGTGCCAGCAGTCCTGGGACAGGGTGGGTCGGGGAGCTGTTTTTT.

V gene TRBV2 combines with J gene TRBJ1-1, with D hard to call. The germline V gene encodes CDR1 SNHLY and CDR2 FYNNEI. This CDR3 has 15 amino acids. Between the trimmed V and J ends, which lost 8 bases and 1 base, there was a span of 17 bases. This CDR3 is CASAGHTTENTEAFF. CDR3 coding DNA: TGTGCCAGCGCGGGCCATACCACCGAGAACACTGAAGCTTTCTTT.

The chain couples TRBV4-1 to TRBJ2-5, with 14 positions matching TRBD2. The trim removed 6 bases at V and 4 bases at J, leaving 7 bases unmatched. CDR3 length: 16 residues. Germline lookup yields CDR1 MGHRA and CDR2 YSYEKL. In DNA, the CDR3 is TGCGCCAGCAGTCCCCTTGGACTAGCGGGAGGAGAGACCCAGTACTTC. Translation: CASSPLGLAGGETQYF.

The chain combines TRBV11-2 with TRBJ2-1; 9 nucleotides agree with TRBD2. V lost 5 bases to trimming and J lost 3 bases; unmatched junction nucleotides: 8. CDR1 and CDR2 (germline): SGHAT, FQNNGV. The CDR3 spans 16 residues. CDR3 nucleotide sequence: TGTGCCAGCAGCCCGGGGTCTAGCGGGATCTACAATGAGCAGTTCTTC. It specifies CASSPGSSGIYNEQFF.

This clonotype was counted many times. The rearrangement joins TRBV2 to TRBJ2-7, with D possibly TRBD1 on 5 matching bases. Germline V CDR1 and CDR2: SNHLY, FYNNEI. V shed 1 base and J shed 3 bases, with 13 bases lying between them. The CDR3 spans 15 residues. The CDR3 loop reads CASSEGRTPDYEQYF. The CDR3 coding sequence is TGTGCCAGCAGTGAAGGACGGACACCTGACTACGAGCAGTACTTC.

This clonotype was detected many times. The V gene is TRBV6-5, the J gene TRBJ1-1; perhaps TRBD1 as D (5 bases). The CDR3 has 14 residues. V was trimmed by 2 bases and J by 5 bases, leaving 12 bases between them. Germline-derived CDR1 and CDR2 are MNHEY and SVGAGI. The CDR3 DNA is TGTGCCAGCAGTTACGGGGGGTTATCGACTGAAGCTTTCTTT. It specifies CASSYGGLSTEAFF.

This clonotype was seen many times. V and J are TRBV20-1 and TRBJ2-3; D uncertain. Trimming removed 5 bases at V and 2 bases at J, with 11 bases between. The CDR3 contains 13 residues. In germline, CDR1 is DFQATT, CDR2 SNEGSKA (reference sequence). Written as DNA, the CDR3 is TGCAGTGCTCACTGGGGTATCACAGATACGCAGTATTTT. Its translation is CSAHWGITDTQYF.

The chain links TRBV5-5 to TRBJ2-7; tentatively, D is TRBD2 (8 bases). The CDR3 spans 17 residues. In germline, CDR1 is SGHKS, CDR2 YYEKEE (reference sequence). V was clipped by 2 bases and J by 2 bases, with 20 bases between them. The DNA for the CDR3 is TGTGCCAGCAGCTTAGTAGCGGGACAGTTACCTACCTACGAGCAGTACTTC. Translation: CASSLVAGQLPTYEQYF.

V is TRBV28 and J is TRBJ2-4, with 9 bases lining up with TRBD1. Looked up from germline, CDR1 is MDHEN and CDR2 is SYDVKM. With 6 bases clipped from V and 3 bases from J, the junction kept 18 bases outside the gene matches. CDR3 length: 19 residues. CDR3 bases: TGTGCCAGCAGCCCCCTCACAGGGGGCGCGGTGTACGGCAAAAACATTCAGTACTTC. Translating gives CASSPLTGGAVYGKNIQYF.

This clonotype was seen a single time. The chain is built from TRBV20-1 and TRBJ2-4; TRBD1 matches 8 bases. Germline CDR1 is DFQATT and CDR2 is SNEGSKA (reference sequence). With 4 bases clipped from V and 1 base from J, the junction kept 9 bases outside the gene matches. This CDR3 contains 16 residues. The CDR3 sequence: CSANNQGAGAKNIQYF. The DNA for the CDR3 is TGCAGTGCTAACAACCAGGGGGCGGGGGCCAAAAACATTCAGTACTTC.

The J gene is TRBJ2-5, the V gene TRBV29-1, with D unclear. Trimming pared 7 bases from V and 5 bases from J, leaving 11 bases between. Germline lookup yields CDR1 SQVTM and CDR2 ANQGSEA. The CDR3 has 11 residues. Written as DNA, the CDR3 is TGCAGCGGCGGAAAATGGGAGACCCAGTACTTC. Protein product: CSGGKWETQYF. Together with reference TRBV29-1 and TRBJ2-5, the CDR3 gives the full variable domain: SAVISQKPSRDICQRGTSLTIQCQVDSQVTMMFWYRQQPGQSLTLIATANQGSEATYESGFVIDKFPISRPNLTFSTLTVSNMSPEDSSIYLCSGGKWETQYFGPGTRLLVL.

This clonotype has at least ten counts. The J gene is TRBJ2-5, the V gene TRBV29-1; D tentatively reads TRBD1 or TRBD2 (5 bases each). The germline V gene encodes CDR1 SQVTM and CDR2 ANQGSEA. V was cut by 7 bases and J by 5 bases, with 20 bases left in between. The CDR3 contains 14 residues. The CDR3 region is CSALDSSWGETQYF. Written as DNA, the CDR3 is TGCAGCGCCCTGGACTCCTCTTGGGGGGAGACCCAGTACTTC.

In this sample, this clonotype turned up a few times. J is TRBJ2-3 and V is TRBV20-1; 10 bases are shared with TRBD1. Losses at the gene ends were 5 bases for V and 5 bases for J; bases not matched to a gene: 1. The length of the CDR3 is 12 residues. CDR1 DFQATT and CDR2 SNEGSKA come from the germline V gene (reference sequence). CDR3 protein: CSAGQGVDTQYF. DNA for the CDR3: TGCAGTGCTGGACAGGGGGTAGATACGCAGTATTTT.

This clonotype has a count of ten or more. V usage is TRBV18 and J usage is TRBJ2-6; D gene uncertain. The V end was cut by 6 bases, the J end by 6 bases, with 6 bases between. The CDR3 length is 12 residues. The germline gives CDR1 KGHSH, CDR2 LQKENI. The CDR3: CASSQEANVLTF. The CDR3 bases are TGTGCCAGCTCTCAGGAGGCCAACGTCCTGACTTTC.

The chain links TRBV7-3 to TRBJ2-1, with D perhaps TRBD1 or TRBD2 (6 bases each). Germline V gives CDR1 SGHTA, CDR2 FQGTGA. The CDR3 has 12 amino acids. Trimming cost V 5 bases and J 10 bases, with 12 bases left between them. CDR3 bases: TGTGCCAGCAGCGATTTAGGGGGGGAGCAGTTCTTC. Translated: CASSDLGGEQFF.

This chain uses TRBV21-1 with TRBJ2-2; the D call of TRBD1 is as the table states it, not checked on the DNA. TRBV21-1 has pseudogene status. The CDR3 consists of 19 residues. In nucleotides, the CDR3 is TGTGCCAGCAGCAAAGGGGTCAGGCCGGCGATCCCTTGGCCCGGGGAGCTGTTTTTT. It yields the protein CASSKGVRPAIPWPGELFF.

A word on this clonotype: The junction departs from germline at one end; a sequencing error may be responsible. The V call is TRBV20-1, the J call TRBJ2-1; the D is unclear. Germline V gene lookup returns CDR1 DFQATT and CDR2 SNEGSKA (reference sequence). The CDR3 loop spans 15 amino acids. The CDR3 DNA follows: TGCTGTGCTAGAGTAGGCTCGAGCTCCTACAATGAGCAGTTCTTC. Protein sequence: CCARVGSSSYNEQFF.

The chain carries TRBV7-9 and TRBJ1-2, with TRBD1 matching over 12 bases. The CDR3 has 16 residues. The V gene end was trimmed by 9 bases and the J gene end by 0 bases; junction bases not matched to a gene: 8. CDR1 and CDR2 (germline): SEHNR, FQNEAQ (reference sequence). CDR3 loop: CASGPGTGGSNYGYTF. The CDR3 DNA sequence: TGTGCCAGTGGCCCCGGGACAGGGGGCTCTAACTATGGCTACACCTTC. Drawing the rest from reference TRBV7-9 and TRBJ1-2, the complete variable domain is DTGVSQNPRHKITKRGQNVTFRCDPISEHNRLYWYRQTLGQGPEFLTYFQNEAQLEKSRLLSDRFSAERPKGSFSTLEIQRTEQGDSAMYLCASGPGTGGSNYGYTFGSGTRLTVV.